Listed below are T cell receptor beta chains from one sample, sequenced in a study of T cells in Graves' hyperthyroidism and ophthalmopathy. TCRdb reanalysed the multiplex PCR reads using MiXCR and keeps one entry per CDR3 protein. This sample has about 600,000 distinct CDR3 sequences; approximately 16% occur once, and the top ten carry under 3.5%. Sequencing used blood. These TCRs come from a woman in her forties with Graves' ophthalmopathy. Each CDR3 is given with its conserved first and last residue. The D gene is left open where the match is weak. Size values are once, few and many counts, or a class for expanded clones, and some rows have none.

NA,TRBV2,TRBJ1-5,NA,CASMIDTTGNQPQHF,TGTGCCAGCATGATAGACACGACGGGGAATCAGCCCCAGCATTTT
few,TRBV4-1,TRBJ1-2,TRBD1,CASSQVRGFSYGYTF,TGCGCCAGCAGCCAAGTCAGGGGGTTCAGCTATGGCTACACCTTC
few,TRBV29-1,TRBJ2-1,TRBD2,CSVEGGLAGRTYNEQFF,TGCAGCGTTGAGGGGGGACTAGCGGGAAGGACCTACAATGAGCAGTTCTTC
NA,TRBV28,TRBJ2-7,NA,CANSSLGTSVYEQYF,TGTGCCAACAGTTCCCTCGGGACTTCGGTCTACGAGCAGTACTTC
NA,TRBV27,TRBJ2-7,TRBD1,CASSPGQGHNEQYF,TGTGCCAGCAGTCCGGGACAGGGACACAACGAGCAGTACTTC
many,TRBV7-9,TRBJ2-1,NA,CASSWNEQFF,TGTGCCAGCAGCTGGAATGAGCAGTTCTTC
many,TRBV2,TRBJ1-2,TRBD1,CASNGQGAQGGYTF,TGTGCCAGCAACGGACAGGGCGCACAGGGGGGCTACACCTTC
many,TRBV12-3/TRBV12-4,TRBJ2-2,TRBD2,CASSLASGGANTGELFF,TGTGCCAGCAGTTTGGCTAGCGGGGGGGCGAACACCGGGGAGCTGTTTTTT
NA,TRBV5-1,TRBJ2-2,NA,CASSFNTDTGELFF,TGCGCCAGCAGCTTTAACACCGACACCGGGGAGCTGTTTTTT
many,TRBV28,TRBJ1-2,TRBD1,CASSLLGQGGGYTF,TGTGCCAGCAGTTTATTGGGACAGGGCGGCGGCTACACCTTC
many,TRBV2,TRBJ2-5,TRBD2,CASSATGLAGDQYF,TGTGCCAGCAGCGCAACTGGACTAGCGGGAGACCAGTACTTC
many,TRBV3-1,TRBJ2-7,TRBD2,CASFGLAGRTYEQYF,TGTGCCAGCTTCGGACTAGCGGGAAGAACCTACGAGCAGTACTTC
many,TRBV3-1,TRBJ2-1,NA,CASSQEGTANEQFF,TGTGCCAGCAGCCAAGAGGGGACTGCGAATGAGCAGTTCTTC
many,TRBV2,TRBJ2-2,NA,CASREGAGGELFF,TGTGCCAGCAGGGAGGGGGCTGGCGGGGAGCTGTTTTTT
NA,TRBV11-2,TRBJ2-3,TRBD2,CASSQTSGRTRTDTQYF,TGTGCCAGCAGCCAAACTAGCGGGAGGACCCGTACAGATACGCAGTATTTT
NA,TRBV11-2,TRBJ1-1,TRBD1,CASSLEAPGGTEAFF,TGTGCCAGCAGCTTAGAAGCACCAGGGGGCACTGAAGCTTTCTTT
many,TRBV2,TRBJ2-5,TRBD2,CASRGLAGFGETQYF,TGTGCCAGCAGAGGACTAGCGGGATTTGGAGAGACCCAGTACTTC
many,TRBV29-1,TRBJ2-6,NA,CSVSSGANVLTF,TGCAGCGTTTCCTCTGGGGCCAACGTCCTGACTTTC
few,TRBV27,TRBJ2-3,TRBD2,CASSLWREGLTDTQYF,TGTGCCAGCAGTTTATGGCGGGAGGGCCTGACAGATACGCAGTATTTT
many,TRBV5-1,TRBJ2-1,NA,CASSLGASHNEQFF,TGCGCCAGCAGCTTGGGGGCTAGCCACAATGAGCAGTTCTTC
NA,TRBV6-1,TRBJ1-2,NA,CASARGVQGYGYTF,TGTGCCAGCGCTAGGGGAGTTCAAGGCTATGGCTACACCTTC
many,TRBV2,TRBJ1-1,NA,CASSEARITEAFF,TGTGCCAGCAGTGAAGCGCGGATAACGGAAGCTTTCTTT
many,TRBV6-6,TRBJ2-1,TRBD2,CASSYSDLGSGSFNEQFF,TGTGCCAGCAGTTACTCAGATCTGGGTAGCGGGTCATTTAATGAGCAGTTCTTC
few,TRBV3-1,TRBJ2-5,NA,CASSQGVAGYQETQYF,TGTGCCAGCAGCCAAGGAGTTGCGGGGTACCAAGAGACCCAGTACTTC
few,TRBV30,TRBJ2-1,TRBD2,CAWRLGLDSYNEQFF,TGTGCCTGGAGATTGGGACTAGATTCCTACAATGAGCAGTTCTTC
many,TRBV28,TRBJ1-5,NA,CASSFTDQPQHF,TGTGCCAGCAGTTTCACCGATCAGCCCCAGCATTTT
few,TRBV5-1,TRBJ2-3,TRBD2,CASRSRGTTDTQYF,TGCGCCAGCAGGTCGCGGGGGACCACAGATACGCAGTATTTT
many,TRBV12-3/TRBV12-4,TRBJ2-1,TRBD2,CASSPRTSGGGSNEQFF,TGTGCCAGCAGCCCTAGGACTAGCGGGGGGGGTAGCAATGAGCAGTTCTTC
few,TRBV10-3,TRBJ1-2,NA,CAISDLPTTSNYGYTF,TGTGCCATCAGTGACTTACCAACGACAAGTAACTATGGCTACACCTTC
many,TRBV2,TRBJ2-3,NA,CASSDLIDTQYF,TGTGCCAGCAGTGATTTAATAGATACGCAGTATTTT
many,TRBV5-1,TRBJ2-1,NA,CASSLQRASSLSGEQFF,TGCGCCAGCAGCTTGCAAAGGGCTAGCAGCTTATCTGGTGAGCAGTTCTTC
few,TRBV10-2,TRBJ2-3,TRBD2,CASSGGGRAVYTQYF,TGCGCCAGCAGTGGGGGCGGGAGGGCCGTCTATACGCAGTATTTT
many,TRBV20-1,TRBJ1-1,TRBD1,CSARDSGQGNTEAFF,TGCAGTGCTAGAGATTCAGGACAGGGGAACACTGAAGCTTTCTTT
many,TRBV2,TRBJ2-5,NA,CASERDTGSRGETQYF,TGTGCCAGCGAAAGAGATACAGGGTCCCGCGGAGAGACCCAGTACTTC
NA,TRBV12-3/TRBV12-4,TRBJ1-3,TRBD1,CVSRGQGEGNTIYF,TGTGTCAGCAGAGGACAGGGCGAGGGAAACACCATATATTTT
NA,TRBV12-3/TRBV12-4,TRBJ1-5,NA,CASSLVFGMGNQPQHF,TGTGCCAGCAGTTTAGTTTTTGGAATGGGCAATCAGCCCCAGCATTTT
few,TRBV24-1,TRBJ1-4,NA,CATSTGGANEKLFF,TGTGCCACCAGCACTGGCGGGGCTAATGAAAAACTGTTTTTT
few,TRBV20-1,TRBJ2-7,NA,CSANTGRAYEQYF,TGCAGTGCTAATACGGGGAGAGCCTACGAGCAGTACTTC
few,TRBV7-9,TRBJ1-4,NA,CASSLGEANEKLFF,TGTGCCAGCAGCTTAGGGGAAGCCAATGAAAAACTGTTTTTT
few,TRBV5-1,TRBJ2-7,NA,CASKPRSGGAGIYKQYF,TGCGCCAGCAAACCTCGGTCGGGGGGCGCTGGTATCTACAAGCAGTACTTC
few,TRBV6-1,TRBJ1-1,TRBD1,CASRPDRGYTEAFF,TGTGCCAGCAGACCCGACAGGGGGTACACTGAAGCTTTCTTT
many,TRBV3-1,TRBJ1-4,NA,CASSQSGGLEKLFF,TGTGCCAGCAGCCAGAGCGGGGGGCTTGAAAAACTGTTTTTT
many,TRBV2,TRBJ1-1,NA,CASSPTGSEAFF,TGTGCCAGCAGCCCTACAGGGAGTGAAGCTTTCTTT
NA,TRBV27,TRBJ2-5,NA,CASSAGLTQYF,TGTGCCAGCAGTGCCGGACTGACCCAGTACTTC
few,TRBV5-4,TRBJ2-2,NA,CASSLGGFNTGELFF,TGTGCCAGCAGCTTGGGGGGGTTCAACACCGGGGAGCTGTTTTTT
once,TRBV7-3,TRBJ2-3,NA,CASSLMGQEEDTQYF,TGTGCCAGCAGCTTAATGGGTCAGGAGGAAGATACGCAGTATTTT
few,TRBV13,TRBJ1-1,TRBD1,CASSSGQGRTEAFF,TGTGCCAGCAGCTCCGGACAGGGGAGGACTGAAGCTTTCTTT
few,TRBV12-5,TRBJ2-3,NA,CASGLGLGKPSTDTQYF,TGTGCTAGTGGTTTGGGTCTCGGCAAACCTAGCACAGATACGCAGTATTTT
NA,TRBV20-1,TRBJ2-7,TRBD2,CSAEHHQWPSGRSVPYEQYF,TGCAGTGCCGAACACCATCAATGGCCTAGCGGGAGGAGCGTCCCCTACGAGCAGTACTTC
few,TRBV29-1,TRBJ2-7,NA,CSVEVLRAPDGYEQYF,TGCAGCGTTGAAGTTCTCAGGGCGCCGGATGGTTACGAGCAGTACTTC
NA,TRBV27,TRBJ2-5,NA,CASMEQGVRRETQYF,TGTGCCAGCATGGAACAGGGAGTTCGTAGAGAGACCCAGTACTTC
few,TRBV18,TRBJ2-1,NA,CASSRPTGNNEQFF,TGTGCCAGCTCACGCCCGACAGGTAACAATGAGCAGTTCTTC
many,TRBV28,TRBJ1-6,TRBD1,CASMKRKPGQGRSNSPLHF,TGTGCCAGCATGAAGAGAAAGCCGGGACAGGGTAGATCTAATTCACCCCTCCACTTT
many,TRBV28,TRBJ2-1,NA,CASSFGGLALLNEQFF,TGTGCCAGCAGTTTTGGGGGGCTAGCGCTTCTCAATGAGCAGTTCTTC
many,TRBV5-1,TRBJ2-1,TRBD2,CASSLLASGNEQFF,TGCGCCAGCAGCTTGTTGGCTAGCGGCAATGAGCAGTTCTTC
NA,TRBV18,TRBJ2-2,TRBD1,CASSRGTGSNTRELFF,TGTGCCAGCTCACGGGGGACAGGGTCGAACACCCGGGAGCTGTTTTTT
NA,TRBV2,TRBJ1-1,TRBD1,CASSERAPGTGGEAFF,TGTGCCAGCAGTGAAAGGGCCCCCGGGACAGGGGGTGAAGCTTTCTTT